Below are 17 T cell receptor beta chains sequenced from a single sample in a study of blood T cell repertoires in COVID-19. TCRdb's copy holds only in-frame clones and misses some; the assay was immunoSEQ multiplex PCR. Of approximately 300,000 clones listed, 86% are singletons. The sample comprised peripheral blood. The origin of the receptors is a woman between 45 and 60 years old with acute or convalescent COVID-19.

The DNA of the CDR3 is TGTGCCAGCTCCCACCCTAGCGGGTTTACCTACGAGCAGTACTTC. Translated, it gives CASSHPSGFTYEQYF. The chain joins TRBV18 to TRBJ2-7; 8 nucleotides agree with TRBD2. With 6 bases clipped from V and 2 bases from J, the junction kept 9 bases outside the gene matches. Per the germline V gene, CDR1 is KGHSH and CDR2 is LQKENI. The CDR3 runs to 15 residues. The full variable domain, rest sourced from reference TRBV18 and TRBJ2-7, is NAGVMQNPRHLVRRRGQEARLRCSPMKGHSHVYWYRQLPEEGLKFMVYLQKENIIDESGMPKERFSAEFPKEGPSILRIQQVVRGDSAAYFCASSHPSGFTYEQYFGPGTRLTVT.

V gene TRBV14 combines with J gene TRBJ2-7; 13 bases are a match to TRBD2. Trimming cost V 6 bases and J 3 bases; bases outside gene matches: 5. CDR3 length: 15 residues. Per germline, CDR1 SGHDN and CDR2 FVKESK. The CDR3 coding sequence is TGTGCCAGCAGTAGGACTAGCGGGAGTCTCTACGAGCAGTACTTC. It codes for CASSRTSGSLYEQYF. The full variable domain, with the rest looked up from reference TRBV14 and TRBJ2-7, is EAGVTQFPSHSVIEKGQTVTLRCDPISGHDNLYWYRRVMGKEIKFLLHFVKESKQDESGMPNNRFLAERTGGTYSTLKVQPAELEDSGVYFCASSRTSGSLYEQYFGPGTRLTVT.

The V and J genes are TRBV27 and TRBJ1-4; D may be TRBD1 (5 bases). CDR1 and CDR2 (germline): MNHEY, SMNVEV (reference sequence). Trimming left V 3 bases short and J 0 bases short, with 11 bases between. CDR3 length: 16 residues. The CDR3, as DNA: TGTGCCAGCAGTTTGACAGTGACGGCAACTAATGAAAAACTGTTTTTT. The encoded protein is CASSLTVTATNEKLFF. The full variable domain, its missing parts supplied by reference TRBV27 and TRBJ1-4, is EAQVTQNPRYLITVTGKKLTVTCSQNMNHEYMSWYRQDPGLGLRQIYYSMNVEVTDKGDVPEGYKVSRKEKRNFPLILESPSPNQTSLYFCASSLTVTATNEKLFFGSGTQLSVL.

The rearrangement links TRBV20-1 to TRBJ2-7; weak D call: TRBD2 (7 bases). Germline V lookup: CDR1 DFQATT, CDR2 SNEGSKA (reference sequence). With 6 bases removed from V and 7 bases from J, the gap between germline ends came to 13 bases. The CDR3 totals 11 residues. CDR3 loop: CSARGGEEQYF. CDR3 nucleotides: TGCAGTGCCAGGGGAGGGGAGGAGCAGTACTTC.

This clone was counted between two and nine times. This chain connects TRBV7-9 to TRBJ1-4; TRBD1 matches 9 bases. The V segment lost 4 bases and the J segment 6 bases; nucleotides outside the gene matches: 6. Germline V lookup: CDR1 SEHNR, CDR2 FQNEAQ (reference sequence). The CDR3 runs 15 residues. The CDR3 loop reads CASSSRGQGDEKLFF. The CDR3 nucleotides are TGTGCCAGCAGCTCGCGGGGACAGGGTGATGAAAAACTGTTTTTT.

This chain links TRBV6-1 with TRBJ1-6, with a weak D call TRBD1 (6 bases). Trimming cost V 1 base and J 10 bases, with 8 bases left between them. The CDR3 sequence is 13 residues long. Germline values: CDR1 MNHNS, CDR2 SASEGT. CDR3 bases: TGTGCCAGCAGTGAAGGGCAGGGGTCACCCCTCCACTTT. This codes for CASSEGQGSPLHF.

The chain couples TRBV30 to TRBJ2-4, with 10 nucleotides matching TRBD2. Germline loops: CDR1 GTSNPN, CDR2 SVGIG (reference sequence). Trimming removed 2 bases from V and 0 bases from J; junction bases left unmatched: 4. CDR3 length equals 16 residues. The CDR3 protein is CAWSTGLAVAKNIQYF. CDR3 in DNA: TGTGCCTGGAGTACCGGACTAGCGGTAGCCAAAAACATTCAGTACTTC.

The chain uses TRBV5-4 and TRBJ2-3; 9 bases are a match to TRBD2. Looked up from germline, CDR1 is SGHNT and CDR2 is YYREEE (reference sequence). V lost 3 bases, J lost 2 bases, and 7 bases stayed unmatched. The CDR3 totals 16 residues. Here the CDR3 DNA reads TGTGCCAGCAGCTCGCGGGGGGGAGGAACCACAGATACGCAGTATTTT. Protein: CASSSRGGGTTDTQYF.

This rearrangement joins TRBV5-6 to TRBJ1-6; D is perhaps TRBD1 (5 bases). The ends were cut back, 1 base at V and 10 bases at J, with 15 bases in the middle. The CDR3 contains 15 residues. From germline, CDR1 is SGHDT and CDR2 YYEEEE. CDR3 DNA sequence: TGTGCCAGCAGCTTGACCAGGGTGGTAGGATCACCCCTCCACTTT. This sequence encodes CASSLTRVVGSPLHF.

The chain recombines TRBV7-2 with TRBJ2-1, with a tentative D call TRBD2 (6 bases). Looked up from germline, CDR1 is SGHTA and CDR2 is FQGNSA. Trimming pared 5 bases from V and 8 bases from J, leaving 19 bases between. This CDR3 comprises 15 residues. CDR3 coding DNA: TGTGCCAGCAGCGCACGGAGGGCCCTTAGCGATGAGCAGTTCTTC. It encodes CASSARRALSDEQFF.

J is TRBJ2-1 and V is TRBV9; TRBD2 matches 9 bases. Germline V CDR1 and CDR2: SGDLS, YYNGEE. Trimming at V came to 3 bases and at J to 8 bases, leaving 12 bases not matched to a gene. The CDR3 contains 16 residues. Written as DNA, the CDR3 is TGTGCCAGCAGCGAACCACTAGCGGGTCTTCGCGATGAGCAGTTCTTC. Its translation: CASSEPLAGLRDEQFF. Looking up the rest from reference TRBV9 and TRBJ2-1 gives the full variable domain: DSGVTQTPKHLITATGQRVTLRCSPRSGDLSVYWYQQSLDQGLQFLIQYYNGEERAKGNILERFSAQQFPDLHSELNLSSLELGDSALYFCASSEPLAGLRDEQFFGPGTRLTVL.

The V gene is TRBV2, the J gene TRBJ1-1; 7 bases map to TRBD1. CDR1 SNHLY and CDR2 FYNNEI come from the germline V gene. The CDR3 loop spans 14 amino acids. Losses at the gene ends were 6 bases for V and 4 bases for J; bases not matched to a gene: 8. The CDR3 bases are TGTGCCAGCAGGGGAATTTCAGGGGGCACTGAAGCTTTCTTT. Translation: CASRGISGGTEAFF.

V and J are TRBV13 and TRBJ2-1; 11 bases are a match to TRBD2. CDR1 and CDR2 (germline): PRHDT, FYEKMQ (reference sequence). The CDR3 loop spans 15 amino acids. J gave up 7 bases and V 5 bases, and 7 bases lay outside the gene matches. DNA of the CDR3: TGTGCCAGCAGCGCGACTAGCGGGACGGGGAATGAGCAGTTCTTC. Translating it yields CASSATSGTGNEQFF.

The chain joins TRBV27 to TRBJ1-5; D possibly corresponds to TRBD1 (5 bases). V gave up 7 bases and J gave up 4 bases, with 11 bases separating them. This CDR3 region has 13 residues. Germline CDR1 and CDR2: MNHEY and SMNVEV (reference sequence). Written as DNA, the CDR3 is TGTGCCAGCAAGCCGGGGGGTAATCAGCCCCAGCATTTT. Translating it yields CASKPGGNQPQHF.

The V and J genes are TRBV5-8 and TRBJ1-2; 9 bases line up with TRBD1. Germline V CDR1 and CDR2: SGHTS, YDEGEE. The CDR3 is 13 amino acids. With 4 bases clipped from V and 7 bases from J, the junction kept 5 bases outside the gene matches. CDR3 DNA sequence: TGTGCCAGCAGCCGGTTGACAGGGGGTGGCTACACCTTC. Translated: CASSRLTGGGYTF.

The genes are TRBV27 and TRBJ1-2, with 7 nucleotides matching TRBD1. Germline CDR1 MNHEY, CDR2 SMNVEV (reference sequence). V shed 4 bases, J shed 8 bases, and the junction held 13 bases outside the gene matches. The CDR3 is 15 amino acids. The CDR3 is CASSSEGRQGFGYTF. The CDR3 DNA is TGTGCCAGCAGTTCCGAGGGGAGACAGGGTTTCGGCTACACCTTC.

This chain uses TRBV7-2 with TRBJ1-2; 9 positions match TRBD1. CDR1 SGHTA and CDR2 FQGNSA come from the germline V gene. The CDR3 contains 17 residues. V gave up 5 bases and J gave up 5 bases; unmatched junction bases: 15. The CDR3 DNA reads TGTGCCAGCAGCCCTTCCACGACAGGGGGAGGGTTGTATGGCTACACCTTC. This codes for CASSPSTTGGGLYGYTF. The variable domain in full, completed from reference TRBV7-2 and TRBJ1-2, reads GAGVSQSPSNKVTEKGKDVELRCDPISGHTALYWYRQSLGQGLEFLIYFQGNSAPDKSGLPSDRFSAERTGGSVSTLTIQRTQQEDSAVYLCASSPSTTGGGLYGYTFGSGTRLTVV.